This T cell receptor (beta chain) was sequenced for a study of cytomegalovirus exposure and HLA in healthy donors. PCR primers comprised 60 Vbeta and 13 Jbeta primers. Sequenced by immunoSEQ multiplex PCR; TCRdb stores in-frame clones only, minus some. The data hold 150,000 to 200,000 clones, with less than 90% observed a single time. What was sequenced was PBMCs. This clonotype originated in a man aged 45-65 years in good health and CMV-seronegative.

CDR3 nucleotides: TGTGCCAGCGGTCGGGGGACAGATACGCAGTATTTT. The encoded protein is CASGRGTDTQYF. V gene TRBV11-2 combines with J gene TRBJ2-3; perhaps TRBD2 as D (6 bases). Deletions cut 8 bases from V and 3 bases from J, with 9 bases between. Germline CDR1 and CDR2: SGHAT and FQNNGV. This CDR3 contains 12 residues.